One sample yielded the 9 T cell receptor beta chains listed below, sequenced in a study of beta chain features in type 1 diabetes (dated by TCRdb to the late 2010s). Points the paper makes about the study in general: Type 1 diabetes patients showed a moderate but significant shortening of TCRB CDR3 length in all four CD4+ subsets.

Library generation was performed with the immunoSEQ multiplex PCR assay. All of the isolated RNA was reverse transcribed with the High Capacity cDNA Reverse Transcription Kit, so expressed TCRB transcripts were sequenced. This immuneACCESS table, as held by TCRdb, lists in-frame sequences with V and J called but not all clones. Of the missing ones, under half trace to an unresolved V gene in checked studies; the others have no known cause. Counted in this sample were under 150,000 clones; approximately 9% of them appeared once. The ten largest make up over 0.6% of the sample. Their specific antigens are unknown. The material sequenced was central memory CD4+ T cells from blood. The receptor set was obtained from a man younger than 40 with type 1 diabetes.

This clone was seen a few times. This chain uses TRBV28 with TRBJ1-5; a possible D gene is TRBD1 (6 bases). This CDR3 contains 15 residues. Trimming pared 7 bases from V and 6 bases from J, leaving 19 bases between. CDR1 is MDHEN and CDR2 is SYDVKM in the germline V gene. The CDR3 reads CASNPGQSYGQPQHF. CDR3 bases: TGTGCCAGCAACCCTGGACAGAGCTATGGTCAGCCCCAGCATTTT.

J is TRBJ2-5 and V is TRBV7-9, with D possibly being TRBD2 (5 bases). Germline values: CDR1 SEHNR, CDR2 FQNEAQ (reference sequence). This CDR3 has 14 amino acids. V lost 5 bases to trimming and J lost 5 bases, with 15 bases between them. The CDR3 region is CASSPQRSSETQYF. The CDR3 bases are TGTGCCAGCAGCCCCCAGCGGTCCAGCGAGACCCAGTACTTC.

The chain is built from TRBV20-1 and TRBJ2-3; D perhaps matches TRBD2 (5 bases). Germline V gene lookup returns CDR1 DFQATT and CDR2 SNEGSKA (reference sequence). Deletions cut 8 bases from V and 6 bases from J, with 12 bases between. The CDR3 covers 11 residues. The CDR3 DNA reads as TGCAGTACCCAACTAGTTGATACGCAGTATTTT. Its translation is CSTQLVDTQYF.

The chain uses TRBV11-2 and TRBJ2-3; 7 nucleotides match TRBD1. V lost 4 bases, J lost 2 bases, and 12 bases stayed unmatched. Germline V gene data show CDR1 as SGHAT and CDR2 as FQNNGV. This CDR3 is built from 17 residues. The CDR3 reads CASSSGPDRALTDTQYF. As DNA, the CDR3 is TGTGCCAGCAGCTCCGGTCCCGACAGGGCTCTCACAGATACGCAGTATTTT.

The chain recombines TRBV29-1 with TRBJ2-1, with D possibly TRBD1 on 6 matching bases. CDR1 and CDR2 from the germline V gene are SQVTM and ANQGSEA. Trimming took 5 bases from V and 0 from J, leaving 17 bases between them. This CDR3 contains 16 residues. The CDR3 loop reads CSVPLMTGVSYNEQFF. The DNA for the CDR3 is TGCAGCGTTCCCTTGATGACAGGCGTCTCCTACAATGAGCAGTTCTTC.

This clone was picked up a small number of times. The chain has TRBV11-2 and TRBJ2-1; no firm D call. This CDR3 is built from 14 residues. The germline V gene encodes CDR1 SGHAT and CDR2 FQNNGV. The V end was cut by 3 bases, the J end by 1 base, with 7 bases between. The CDR3 region is CASSFAVSYNEQFF. DNA of the CDR3: TGTGCCAGCAGCTTCGCGGTGTCCTACAATGAGCAGTTCTTC.

V is TRBV19 and J is TRBJ2-2, with 7 bases that match TRBD2. J gave up 0 bases and V 10 bases, and 11 bases lay outside the gene matches. Germline V CDR1 and CDR2: LNHDA, SQIVND (reference sequence). This CDR3 spans 16 amino acids. CDR3 sequence: CATVSGTAANTGELFF. The CDR3 DNA reads as TGTGCCACCGTGAGCGGGACGGCCGCGAACACCGGGGAGCTGTTTTTT.

This clone showed up many times. The genes are TRBV9 and TRBJ2-7, with 7 bases fitting TRBD2. CDR1 SGDLS and CDR2 YYNGEE come from the germline V gene. V shed 3 bases and J 0 bases; nucleotides not matched to a gene: 6. The CDR3 length is 15 residues. CDR3 sequence: CASSGEGQYSYEQYF. For the CDR3, the DNA is TGTGCCAGCAGCGGGGAGGGGCAATACTCCTACGAGCAGTACTTC.

This clone has a handful of counts. This chain joins TRBV5-1 and TRBJ1-6; 10 bases map to TRBD1. Germline values: CDR1 SGHRS, CDR2 YFSETQ. Trimming removed 7 bases from V and 7 bases from J; junction bases left unmatched: 5. This CDR3 comprises 14 residues. In DNA form, the CDR3 reads TGCGCCAGCCGCACGGGACAGGGGAATTCACCCCTCCACTTT. Residues: CASRTGQGNSPLHF.